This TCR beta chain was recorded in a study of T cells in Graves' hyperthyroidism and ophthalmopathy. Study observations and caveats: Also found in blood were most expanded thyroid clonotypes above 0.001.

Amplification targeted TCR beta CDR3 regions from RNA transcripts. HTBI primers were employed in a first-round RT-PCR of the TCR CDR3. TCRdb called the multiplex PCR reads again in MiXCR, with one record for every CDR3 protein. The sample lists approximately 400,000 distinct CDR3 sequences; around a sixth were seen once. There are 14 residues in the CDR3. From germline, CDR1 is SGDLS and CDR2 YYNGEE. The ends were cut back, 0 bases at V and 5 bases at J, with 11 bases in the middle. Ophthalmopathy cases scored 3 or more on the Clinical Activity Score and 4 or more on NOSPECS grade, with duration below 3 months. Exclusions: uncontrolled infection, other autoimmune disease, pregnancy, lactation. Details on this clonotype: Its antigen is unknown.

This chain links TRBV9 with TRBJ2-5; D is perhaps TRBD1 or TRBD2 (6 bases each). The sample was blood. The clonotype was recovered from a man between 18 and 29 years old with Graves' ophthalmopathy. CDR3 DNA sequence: TGTGCCAGCAGCGTAGAGGGGGGAGTGGAGACCCAGTACTTC. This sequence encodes CASSVEGGVETQYF.